This T cell receptor beta chain was found in a study of response to subunit inactivated influenza vaccine. Broader study findings: A suggestion made by the authors is that each seasonal influenza vaccination recruits few new T cells.

A note on this clonotype: No antigen is known for it.

One entry per CDR3 protein, called by TCRdb with MiXCR from the RT-PCR reads. Among approximately 290,000 distinct CDR3 sequences, 22% were seen once, and the ten largest hold 10%. Germline V gene sequence: CDR1 LNHDA, CDR2 SQIVND (reference sequence). V was pared by 5 bases and J by 0 bases, with 11 bases between. CDR3 size: 15 residues. This TCR came from a man aged 50 to 69 who received an inactivated influenza vaccine. Source: PBMCs from blood, taken less than 22 months after vaccination. This rearrangement joins TRBV19 to TRBJ2-4; D tentatively reads TRBD1 or TRBD2 (5 bases each). The CDR3 loop reads CASSWGILAKNIQYF. The CDR3 DNA is TGTGCCAGTAGTTGGGGGATACTAGCCAAAAACATTCAGTACTTC.